The 14 T cell receptor beta chains below were found in one sample sequenced in a study of blood T cell repertoires in COVID-19. Some clones are missing from TCRdb's copy, which holds only in-frame ones; the method was immunoSEQ multiplex PCR. The profile shows about 340,000 clones, around 90% of them singletons. The sample taken for sequencing was peripheral blood. These receptors all stem from a young woman who had recovered from COVID-19.

The gene calls are TRBV19 and TRBJ2-4; TRBD2 might be the D (7 bases). V was clipped by 3 bases and J by 0 bases, with 9 bases between them. This CDR3 contains 15 residues. Per the germline V gene, CDR1 is LNHDA and CDR2 is SQIVND (reference sequence). The DNA of the CDR3 is TGTGCCAGTAGTATCGGGGGGCTAGCCAAAAACATTCAGTACTTC. Its protein is CASSIGGLAKNIQYF.

This chain joins TRBV9 and TRBJ2-1; a possible D gene is TRBD1 (6 bases). The CDR3 consists of 15 residues. CDR1 and CDR2 (germline): SGDLS, YYNGEE. V gave up 3 bases and J gave up 1 base, with 11 bases separating them. CDR3 sequence reads: CASSAFRGSYNEQFF. The CDR3 DNA follows: TGTGCCAGCAGCGCCTTCAGGGGATCCTACAATGAGCAGTTCTTC.

The CDR3 sequence: CASSIGGLAGRRETQYF. The CDR3 bases are TGTGCCAGTAGTATAGGTGGGCTAGCGGGAAGACGGGAGACCCAGTACTTC. The chain uses TRBV19 and TRBJ2-5; TRBD2 agrees at 9 bases. The CDR3 sequence is 17 residues long. J gave up 5 bases and V 1 base, and 11 bases lay outside the gene matches. In germline, CDR1 is LNHDA, CDR2 SQIVND (reference sequence).

The rearrangement joins TRBV9 to TRBJ2-1, with TRBD1 matching 7 bases. V lost 5 bases to trimming and J lost 3 bases; unmatched junction nucleotides: 8. The germline gives CDR1 SGDLS, CDR2 YYNGEE. The CDR3 runs to 15 residues. CDR3 protein: CASSDDGDSYNEQFF. The CDR3, as DNA: TGTGCCAGCAGTGATGATGGGGACAGCTACAATGAGCAGTTCTTC.

This sequence joins TRBV28 and TRBJ2-7, with 10 positions matching TRBD2. V lost 5 bases, J lost 0 bases, and 7 bases stayed unmatched. CDR1 is MDHEN and CDR2 is SYDVKM in the germline V gene. This CDR3 is built from 16 residues. The CDR3 region has the DNA TGTGCCAGCAGTATTAGCACTAGCGGGGACTCCTACGAGCAGTACGTC. Its translation: CASSISTSGDSYEQYV.

In its sample, this clone was seen once. The rearrangement uses TRBV7-8 and TRBJ2-2, with D tentatively TRBD2 (5 bases). V gave up 6 bases and J gave up 5 bases, with 13 bases separating them. The CDR3 length is 14 residues. CDR1 is SGHVS and CDR2 is FQNEAQ in the germline V gene. The CDR3 nucleotides are TGTGCCAGCAGTTCTATCCGGGGTACCGGGGAGCTGTTTTTT. It specifies CASSSIRGTGELFF.

The chain is built from TRBV5-6 and TRBJ2-2; D is perhaps TRBD2 (7 bases). V gave up 0 bases and J gave up 3 bases, with 15 bases separating them. The CDR3 consists of 17 residues. The V gene's germline CDR1 is SGHDT and CDR2 YYEEEE. The CDR3 spells CASSLGPGGRDTGELFF. Written as DNA, the CDR3 is TGTGCCAGCAGCTTGGGGCCGGGGGGCCGGGACACCGGGGAGCTGTTTTTT.

The chain uses TRBV7-9 and TRBJ2-1, with D perhaps matching TRBD2 (5 bases). This CDR3 has 13 amino acids. V was pared by 2 bases and J by 5 bases, with 7 bases between. Per germline, CDR1 SEHNR and CDR2 FQNEAQ (reference sequence). CDR3 DNA: TGTGCCAGCAGCTTAAAGCGGCACAATGAGCAGTTCTTC. It encodes CASSLKRHNEQFF.

The chain couples TRBV30 to TRBJ1-5; tentative D call: TRBD1 (5 bases). Germline CDR1 and CDR2: GTSNPN and SVGIG (reference sequence). The CDR3 runs to 14 residues. V lost 0 bases and J 9 bases, leaving 15 bases between the germline ends. The CDR3 here is CAWSVRRGSGPQHF. The CDR3 bases are TGTGCCTGGAGTGTACGGAGGGGCAGTGGGCCCCAGCATTTT. Using reference TRBV30 and TRBJ1-5 for the parts outside the CDR3, the full variable domain is SQTIHQWPATLVQPVGSPLSLECTVEGTSNPNLYWYRQAAGRGLQLLFYSVGIGQISSEVPQNLSASRPQDRQFILSSKKLLLSDSGFYLCAWSVRRGSGPQHFGDGTRLSIL.

This clone was seen once. This chain links TRBV7-9 with TRBJ1-2, with 8 bases that match TRBD1. J lost 6 bases, V lost 4 bases, and 1 base had no gene match. Germline lookup yields CDR1 SEHNR and CDR2 FQNEAQ (reference sequence). CDR3 length: 12 residues. This chain's CDR3 is CASSWGQDGYTF. The CDR3 bases are TGTGCCAGCAGCTGGGGACAGGATGGCTACACCTTC. Full variable domain (outside the CDR3, taken from reference TRBV7-9 and TRBJ1-2): DTGVSQNPRHKITKRGQNVTFRCDPISEHNRLYWYRQTLGQGPEFLTYFQNEAQLEKSRLLSDRFSAERPKGSFSTLEIQRTEQGDSAMYLCASSWGQDGYTFGSGTRLTVV.

The rearrangement links TRBV19 to TRBJ1-1; D not certain. This CDR3 contains 16 residues. The germline CDR1 and CDR2 sequences are LNHDA and SQIVND (reference sequence). The germline V and J ends were trimmed by 3 bases and 0 bases, with 14 bases remaining between them. CDR3 coding DNA: TGTGCCAGTAGTATCCCGGAGGCAGGCCTGAACACTGAAGCTTTCTTT. This codes for CASSIPEAGLNTEAFF.

The rearrangement joins TRBV4-2 to TRBJ2-3; 8 nucleotides align to TRBD2. Losses at the gene ends were 1 base for V and 5 bases for J; bases not matched to a gene: 5. Germline loops: CDR1 LGHNA, CDR2 YNFKEQ. The CDR3 length is 15 residues. Here the CDR3 reads CASSQVSGVGDTQYF. In nucleotides, the CDR3 is TGTGCCAGCAGCCAAGTTAGCGGGGTGGGAGATACGCAGTATTTT.

The chain is built from TRBV5-1 and TRBJ1-4, with D perhaps TRBD1 (6 bases). Looked up from germline, CDR1 is SGHRS and CDR2 is YFSETQ. Trimming removed 1 base at V and 6 bases at J, with 13 bases between. CDR3 length equals 15 residues. The CDR3 protein is CASSLNGGAYEKLFF. DNA for the CDR3: TGCGCCAGCAGCTTGAACGGGGGGGCGTATGAAAAACTGTTTTTT.

The V and J genes are TRBV24-1 and TRBJ1-5; 7 nucleotides line up with TRBD1. The germline V gene has CDR1 KGHDR and CDR2 SFDVKD. The CDR3 runs to 14 residues. Trimming removed 9 bases from V and 5 bases from J; junction bases left unmatched: 9. CDR3 bases: TGTGCCACCTCGACAGGGCCACGGGATCAGCCCCAGCATTTT. It translates to CATSTGPRDQPQHF.